A single sample gave rise to the 8 T cell receptor beta chains below, sequenced in a study of cytomegalovirus exposure and HLA in healthy donors. PCR involved 60 Vbeta and 13 Jbeta primers. TCRdb keeps only in-frame clones here, not all; method: immunoSEQ multiplex PCR. The sample gives about 200,000 clones, 70% to 80% of which show up once; about 1.4% is in the top ten. The material sequenced was PBMCs. These TCRs come from a woman aged 45-65 years in good health and CMV-seronegative.

Of note for this clone: Likely a read error: the CDR3 ends without its conserved phenylalanine or tryptophan. It is unclear where the CDR3 begins or ends on the DNA, so no DNA is shown, and the CDR3 is as TCRdb lists it. This chain links TRBV7-9 with TRBJ2-7; TRBD1, the table's D call, lacks a check against the DNA. The V gene's germline CDR1 is SEHNR and CDR2 FQNEAQ (reference sequence). The CDR3 is 13 residues long, ends included. The CDR3 sequence: CASSPIGWQGSQI.

The V and J genes are TRBV6-5 and TRBJ2-3; 10 bases align to TRBD2. The ends lost 5 bases at V and 5 bases at J; junction bases unmatched: 7. CDR1 is MNHEY, CDR2 SVGAGI, per germline. This CDR3 region has 15 residues. CDR3 DNA: TGTGCCAGCAGTAACCTAGCGGGAGCTATAGATACGCAGTATTTT. Its protein product is CASSNLAGAIDTQYF.

The count of this clone is one. This chain uses TRBV5-1 with TRBJ2-7, with a tentative D call TRBD1 (7 bases). This CDR3 has 15 amino acids. From germline, CDR1 is SGHRS and CDR2 YFSETQ. The germline V and J ends were trimmed by 1 base and 5 bases, with 16 bases remaining between them. The CDR3, as DNA: TGCGCCAGCAGCTTGAGCTCGGCCAGGGGGGACGAGCAGTACTTC. This encodes CASSLSSARGDEQYF.

Regarding this clone: Other nucleotide sequences from this sample produce the same CDR3. The CDR3 here is CASSEDRNYGYTF. CDR3 DNA sequence: TGTGCCAGCAGTGAAGACAGAAACTATGGCTACACCTTC. This chain connects TRBV2 to TRBJ1-2, with D uncertain. Between the trimmed V and J ends, which lost 1 base and 2 bases, there was a span of 5 bases. There are 13 residues in the CDR3. CDR1 is SNHLY and CDR2 is FYNNEI in the germline V gene. Full variable domain (remainder filled in from reference TRBV2 and TRBJ1-2): EPEVTQTPSHQVTQMGQEVILRCVPISNHLYFYWYRQILGQKVEFLVSFYNNEISEKSEIFDDQFSVERPDGSNFTLKIRSTKLEDSAMYFCASSEDRNYGYTFGSGTRLTVV.

The chain recombines TRBV7-2 with TRBJ1-4; TRBD1 agrees at 11 bases. CDR1 and CDR2 (germline): SGHTA, FQGNSA. V trimming: 1 base; J trimming: 6 bases; junction bases outside the gene matches: 1. The CDR3 loop spans 15 amino acids. CDR3 bases: TGTGCCAGCAGCTTAGTGGGACAGGGGGATGAAAAACTGTTTTTT. Amino acid sequence: CASSLVGQGDEKLFF.

The J gene is TRBJ1-1, the V gene TRBV7-2; D perhaps matches TRBD1 (5 bases). V lost 2 bases and J lost 6, with 13 bases in between. Germline lookup yields CDR1 SGHTA and CDR2 FQGNSA. The CDR3 is 14 residues long. The CDR3 coding sequence is TGTGCCAGCAGCTTATCCGGGCCCAGGGCTGAAGCTTTCTTT. Its translation: CASSLSGPRAEAFF.

The gene calls are TRBV6-1 and TRBJ2-7; 8 bases are shared with TRBD1. In germline, CDR1 is MNHNS, CDR2 SASEGT. V gave up 6 bases and J gave up 2 bases; unmatched junction bases: 6. The CDR3 runs 14 residues. The CDR3 DNA reads TGTGCCAGCAGAGACGGGACAGGCACCTACGAGCAGTACTTC. It translates to CASRDGTGTYEQYF.

J is TRBJ1-2 and V is TRBV5-4, with 7 bases aligning to TRBD1. CDR1 and CDR2 from the germline V gene are SGHNT and YYREEE (reference sequence). J was trimmed by 3 bases and V by 4 bases; bases with no gene match: 6. The CDR3 is made up of 14 amino acids. The CDR3: CASSAWTGYYGYTF. The CDR3 coding sequence is TGTGCCAGCAGCGCCTGGACAGGCTACTATGGCTACACCTTC.